The 2 T cell receptor beta chains reported below all come from one sample, sequenced in a study of Graves' ophthalmopathy and Graves' hyperthyroidism. Amplification targeted the TCR beta CDR3 regions, with RNA transcripts as the source material. RT-PCR with HTBI primers came first, then second-round multiplex PCR. TCRdb re-analysed the multiplex PCR reads in MiXCR, keeping a single row per CDR3 protein. The table records hundreds of thousands of distinct CDR3 sequences, 21% of them present only once. Sequencing was carried out using peripheral blood. The receptor set was obtained from a woman younger than 35 with stable Graves' hyperthyroidism.

In this sample, this clonotype turned up many times. The chain combines TRBV25-1 with TRBJ2-7, with D perhaps TRBD2 (6 bases). Germline loops: CDR1 MGHDK, CDR2 SYGVNS. This CDR3 is built from 13 residues. The V gene lost 6 bases and the J gene lost 0 bases, with 9 bases spanning the gap. For the CDR3, the DNA is TGTGCCAGCAGCGGAGGGAGCTCCTACGAGCAGTACTTC. Amino acid sequence: CASSGGSSYEQYF.

This clonotype was seen repeatedly, ten times or more. V is TRBV12-3 or TRBV12-4 and J is TRBJ2-7; 8 nucleotides agree with TRBD2. The CDR3 extends over 17 amino acids. J lost 2 bases, V lost 4 bases, and 13 bases had no gene match. CDR3 coding DNA: TGTGCCAGCAGTTCGCCCGTCTTCGGCGGGAGGCCCTACGAGCAGTACTTC. It yields the protein CASSSPVFGGRPYEQYF.